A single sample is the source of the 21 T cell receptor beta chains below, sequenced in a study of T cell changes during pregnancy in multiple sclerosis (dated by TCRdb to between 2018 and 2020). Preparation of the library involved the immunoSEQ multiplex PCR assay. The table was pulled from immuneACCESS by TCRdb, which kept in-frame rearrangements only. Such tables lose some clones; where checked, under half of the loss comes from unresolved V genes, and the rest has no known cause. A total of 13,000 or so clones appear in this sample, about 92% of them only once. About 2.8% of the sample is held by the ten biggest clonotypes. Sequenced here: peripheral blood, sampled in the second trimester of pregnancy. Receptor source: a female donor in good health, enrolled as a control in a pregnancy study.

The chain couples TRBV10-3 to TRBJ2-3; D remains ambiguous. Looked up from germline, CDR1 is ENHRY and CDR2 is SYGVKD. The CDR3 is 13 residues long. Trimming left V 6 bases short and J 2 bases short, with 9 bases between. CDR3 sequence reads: CAIRETYTDTQYF. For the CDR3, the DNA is TGTGCCATCAGGGAGACCTACACAGATACGCAGTATTTT.

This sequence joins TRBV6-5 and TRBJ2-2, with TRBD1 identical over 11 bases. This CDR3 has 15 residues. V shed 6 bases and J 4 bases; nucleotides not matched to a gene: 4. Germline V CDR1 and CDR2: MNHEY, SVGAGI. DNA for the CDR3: TGTGCCAGCAGAGAGGGGACAGGGGGCACCGGGGAGCTGTTTTTT. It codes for CASREGTGGTGELFF.

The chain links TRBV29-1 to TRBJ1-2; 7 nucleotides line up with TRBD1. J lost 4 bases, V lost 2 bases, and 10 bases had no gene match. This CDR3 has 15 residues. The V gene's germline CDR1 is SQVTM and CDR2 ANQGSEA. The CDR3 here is CSVEPRQGLTYGYTF. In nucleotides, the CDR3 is TGCAGCGTTGAACCAAGACAGGGCTTAACCTATGGCTACACCTTC. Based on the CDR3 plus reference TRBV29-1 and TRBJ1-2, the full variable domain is SAVISQKPSRDICQRGTSLTIQCQVDSQVTMMFWYRQQPGQSLTLIATANQGSEATYESGFVIDKFPISRPNLTFSTLTVSNMSPEDSSIYLCSVEPRQGLTYGYTFGSGTRLTVV.

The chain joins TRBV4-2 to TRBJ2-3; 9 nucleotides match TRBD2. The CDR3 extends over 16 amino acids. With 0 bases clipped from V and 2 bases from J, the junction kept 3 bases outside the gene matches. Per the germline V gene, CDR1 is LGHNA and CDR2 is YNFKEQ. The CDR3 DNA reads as TGTGCCAGCAGCCAAGATCGCGGGGGGGCCACAGATACGCAGTATTTT. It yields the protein CASSQDRGGATDTQYF.

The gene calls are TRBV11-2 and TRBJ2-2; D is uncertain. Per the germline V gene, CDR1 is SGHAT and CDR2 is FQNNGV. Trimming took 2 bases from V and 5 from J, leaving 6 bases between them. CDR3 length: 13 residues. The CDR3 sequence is CASSLSRTGELFF. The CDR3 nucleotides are TGTGCCAGCAGCTTATCGCGGACCGGGGAGCTGTTTTTT. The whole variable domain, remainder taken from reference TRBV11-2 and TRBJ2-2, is EAGVAQSPRYKIIEKRQSVAFWCNPISGHATLYWYQQILGQGPKLLIQFQNNGVVDDSQLPKDRFSAERLKGVDSTLKIQPAKLEDSAVYLCASSLSRTGELFFGEGSRLTVL.

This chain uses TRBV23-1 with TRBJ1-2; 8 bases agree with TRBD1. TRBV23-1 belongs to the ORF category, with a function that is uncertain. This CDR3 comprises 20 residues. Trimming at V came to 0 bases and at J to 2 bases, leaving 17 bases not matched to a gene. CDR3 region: CASSQSPNACKQGENYGYTF. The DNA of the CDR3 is TGCGCCAGCAGTCAATCCCCAAATGCCTGTAAACAGGGGGAAAACTATGGCTACACCTTC.

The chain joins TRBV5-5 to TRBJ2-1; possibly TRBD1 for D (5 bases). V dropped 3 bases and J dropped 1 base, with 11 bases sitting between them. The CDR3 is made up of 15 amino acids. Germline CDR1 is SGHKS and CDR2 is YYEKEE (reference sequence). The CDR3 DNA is TGTGCCAGCAGCTCCTTAGGGGTATCCTACAATGAGCAGTTCTTC. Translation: CASSSLGVSYNEQFF.

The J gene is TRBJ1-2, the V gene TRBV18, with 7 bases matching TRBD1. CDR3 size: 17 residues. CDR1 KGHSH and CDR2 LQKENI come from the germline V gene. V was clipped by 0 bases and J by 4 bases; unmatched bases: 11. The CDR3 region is CASSPPLEGGKGYGYTF. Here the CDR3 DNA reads TGTGCCAGCTCACCACCCCTAGAAGGGGGCAAAGGCTATGGCTACACCTTC.

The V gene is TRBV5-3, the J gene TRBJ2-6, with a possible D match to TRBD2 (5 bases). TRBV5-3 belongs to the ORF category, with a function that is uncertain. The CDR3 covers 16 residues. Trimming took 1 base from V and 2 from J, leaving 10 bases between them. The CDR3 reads CARSLTPGAGANVLTF. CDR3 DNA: TGTGCCAGAAGCTTGACGCCCGGGGCTGGGGCCAACGTCCTGACTTTC.

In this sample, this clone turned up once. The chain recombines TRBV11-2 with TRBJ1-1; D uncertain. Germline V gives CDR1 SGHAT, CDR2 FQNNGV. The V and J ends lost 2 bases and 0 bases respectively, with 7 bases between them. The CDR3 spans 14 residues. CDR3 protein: CASSLSAMNTEAFF. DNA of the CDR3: TGTGCCAGCAGCTTAAGCGCGATGAACACTGAAGCTTTCTTT.

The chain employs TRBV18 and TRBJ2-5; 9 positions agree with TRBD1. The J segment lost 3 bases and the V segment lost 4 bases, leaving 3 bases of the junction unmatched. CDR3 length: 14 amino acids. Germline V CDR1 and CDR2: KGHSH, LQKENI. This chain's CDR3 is CASSRRDREETQYF. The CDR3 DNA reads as TGTGCCAGCTCACGCCGGGACAGGGAAGAGACCCAGTACTTC.

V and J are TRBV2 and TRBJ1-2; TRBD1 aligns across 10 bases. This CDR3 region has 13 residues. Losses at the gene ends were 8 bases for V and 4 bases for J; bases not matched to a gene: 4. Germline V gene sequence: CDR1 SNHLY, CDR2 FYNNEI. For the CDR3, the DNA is TGTGCCAGCGGGACAGGGGTTTTCTATGGCTACACCTTC. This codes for CASGTGVFYGYTF.

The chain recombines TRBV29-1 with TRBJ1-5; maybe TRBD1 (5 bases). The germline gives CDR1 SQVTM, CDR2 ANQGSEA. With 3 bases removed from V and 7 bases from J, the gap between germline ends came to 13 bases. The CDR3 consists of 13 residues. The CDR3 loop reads CSVDGGVGQPQHF. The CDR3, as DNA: TGCAGCGTTGATGGAGGGGTAGGCCAGCCCCAGCATTTT.

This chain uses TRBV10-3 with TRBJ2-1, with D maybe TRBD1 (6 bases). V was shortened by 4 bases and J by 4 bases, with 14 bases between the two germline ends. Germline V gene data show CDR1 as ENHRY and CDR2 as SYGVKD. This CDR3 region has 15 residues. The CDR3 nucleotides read TGTGCCATCAGTGCGCGACAGGCCCCTTACAATGAGCAGTTCTTC. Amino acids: CAISARQAPYNEQFF.

The CDR3 is CASKLAGGPSNEQFF. The CDR3 nucleotides are TGTGCCAGCAAACTAGCGGGAGGGCCCTCCAATGAGCAGTTCTTC. The rearrangement uses TRBV27 and TRBJ2-1, with 13 nucleotides matching TRBD2. In germline, CDR1 is MNHEY, CDR2 SMNVEV (reference sequence). The CDR3 has 15 amino acids. V lost 7 bases, J lost 6 bases, and 6 bases stayed unmatched.

Here the CDR3 reads CASGNDRGTGNTEAFF. CDR3 DNA sequence: TGTGCTAGTGGTAACGACAGGGGGACTGGGAACACTGAAGCTTTCTTT. The chain employs TRBV12-5 and TRBJ1-1; 9 bases agree with TRBD1. The germline V gene encodes CDR1 LGHNT and CDR2 FRNRAP. CDR3 size: 16 residues. The V segment lost 5 bases and the J segment 1 base; nucleotides outside the gene matches: 8.

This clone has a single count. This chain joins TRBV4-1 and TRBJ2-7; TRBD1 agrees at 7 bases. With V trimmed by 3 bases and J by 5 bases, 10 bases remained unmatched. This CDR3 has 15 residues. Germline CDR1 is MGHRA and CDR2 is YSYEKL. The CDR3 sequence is CASSQLRTGVNEQYF. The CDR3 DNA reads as TGCGCCAGCAGCCAGCTACGCACAGGGGTGAACGAGCAGTACTTC.

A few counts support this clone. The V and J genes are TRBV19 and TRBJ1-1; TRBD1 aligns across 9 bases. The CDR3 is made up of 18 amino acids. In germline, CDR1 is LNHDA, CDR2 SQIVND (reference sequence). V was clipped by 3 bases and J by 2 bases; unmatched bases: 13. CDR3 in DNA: TGTGCCAGTAGTATGGCTGGGACAGGGCAGACGATTAACACTGAAGCTTTCTTT. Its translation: CASSMAGTGQTINTEAFF.

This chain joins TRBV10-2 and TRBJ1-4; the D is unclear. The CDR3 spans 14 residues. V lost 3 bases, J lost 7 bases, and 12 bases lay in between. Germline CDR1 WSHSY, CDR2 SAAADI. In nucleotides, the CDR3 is TGCGCCAGCAGTGACGGAGGGTGGCGTGAAAAACTGTTTTTT. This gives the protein CASSDGGWREKLFF.

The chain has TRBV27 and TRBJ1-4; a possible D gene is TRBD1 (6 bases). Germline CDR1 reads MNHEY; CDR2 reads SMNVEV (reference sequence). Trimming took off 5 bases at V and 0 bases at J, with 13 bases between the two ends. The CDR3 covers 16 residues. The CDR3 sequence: CASSPRTDPTNEKLFF. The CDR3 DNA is TGTGCCAGCAGTCCCCGGACAGACCCAACTAATGAAAAACTGTTTTTT. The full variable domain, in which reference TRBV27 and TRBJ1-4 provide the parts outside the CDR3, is EAQVTQNPRYLITVTGKKLTVTCSQNMNHEYMSWYRQDPGLGLRQIYYSMNVEVTDKGDVPEGYKVSRKEKRNFPLILESPSPNQTSLYFCASSPRTDPTNEKLFFGSGTQLSVL.

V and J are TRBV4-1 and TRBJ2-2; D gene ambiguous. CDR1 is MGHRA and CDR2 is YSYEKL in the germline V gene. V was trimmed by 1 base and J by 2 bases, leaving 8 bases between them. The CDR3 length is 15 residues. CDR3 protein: CASSQASYNTGELFF. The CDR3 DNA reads TGCGCCAGCAGCCAAGCGAGTTATAACACCGGGGAGCTGTTTTTT.